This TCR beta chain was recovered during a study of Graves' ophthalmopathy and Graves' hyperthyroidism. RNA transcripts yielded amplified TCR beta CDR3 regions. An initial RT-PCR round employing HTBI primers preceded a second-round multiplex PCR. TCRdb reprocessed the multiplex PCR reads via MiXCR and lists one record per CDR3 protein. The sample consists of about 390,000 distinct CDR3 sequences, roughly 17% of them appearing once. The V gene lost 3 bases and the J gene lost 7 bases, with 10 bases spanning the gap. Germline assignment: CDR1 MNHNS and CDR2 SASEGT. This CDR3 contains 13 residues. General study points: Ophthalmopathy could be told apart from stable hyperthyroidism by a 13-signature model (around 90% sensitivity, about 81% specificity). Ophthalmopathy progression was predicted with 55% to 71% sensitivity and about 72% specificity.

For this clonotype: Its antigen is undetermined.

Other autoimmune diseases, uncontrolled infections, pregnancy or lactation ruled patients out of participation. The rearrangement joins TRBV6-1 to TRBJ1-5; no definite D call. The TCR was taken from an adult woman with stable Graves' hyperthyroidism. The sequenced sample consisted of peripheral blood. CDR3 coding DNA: TGTGCCAGCAGTGACCTTGGGGTACAGCCCCAGCATTTT. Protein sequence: CASSDLGVQPQHF.